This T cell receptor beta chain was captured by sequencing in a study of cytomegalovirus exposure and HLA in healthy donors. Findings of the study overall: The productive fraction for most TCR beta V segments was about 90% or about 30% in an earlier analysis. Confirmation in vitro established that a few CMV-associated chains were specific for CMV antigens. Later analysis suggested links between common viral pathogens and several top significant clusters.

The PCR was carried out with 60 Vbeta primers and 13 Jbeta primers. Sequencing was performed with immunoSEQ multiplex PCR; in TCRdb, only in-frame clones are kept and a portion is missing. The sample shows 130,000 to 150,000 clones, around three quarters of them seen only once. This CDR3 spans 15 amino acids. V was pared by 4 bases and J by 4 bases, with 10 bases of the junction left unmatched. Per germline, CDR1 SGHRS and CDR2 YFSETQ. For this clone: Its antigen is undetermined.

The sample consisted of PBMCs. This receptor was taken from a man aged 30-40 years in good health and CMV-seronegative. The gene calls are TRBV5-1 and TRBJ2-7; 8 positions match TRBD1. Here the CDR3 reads CASSKDRAYSYEQYF. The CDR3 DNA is TGCGCCAGCAGCAAGGACAGGGCCTATTCTTACGAGCAGTACTTC.